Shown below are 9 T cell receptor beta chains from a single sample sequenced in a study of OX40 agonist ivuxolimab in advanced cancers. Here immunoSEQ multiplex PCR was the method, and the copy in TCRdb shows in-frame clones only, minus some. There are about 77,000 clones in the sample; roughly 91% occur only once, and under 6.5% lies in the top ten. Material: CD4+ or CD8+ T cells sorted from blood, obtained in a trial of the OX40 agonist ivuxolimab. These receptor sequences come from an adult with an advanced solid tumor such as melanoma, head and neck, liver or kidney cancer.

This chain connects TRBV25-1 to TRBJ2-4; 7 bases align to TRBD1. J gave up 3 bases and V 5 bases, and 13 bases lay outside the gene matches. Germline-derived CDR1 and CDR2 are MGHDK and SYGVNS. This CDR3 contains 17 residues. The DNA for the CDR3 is TGTGCCAGCAGTTACACCACCGGGACAGTGGGCAAAAACATTCAGTACTTC. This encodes CASSYTTGTVGKNIQYF.

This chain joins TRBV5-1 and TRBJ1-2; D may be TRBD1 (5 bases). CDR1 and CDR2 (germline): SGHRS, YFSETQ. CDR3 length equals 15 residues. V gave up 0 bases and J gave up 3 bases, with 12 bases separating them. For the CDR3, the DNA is TGCGCCAGCAGCTTGGGTTCAGGAGGGGACTATGGCTACACCTTC. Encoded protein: CASSLGSGGDYGYTF.

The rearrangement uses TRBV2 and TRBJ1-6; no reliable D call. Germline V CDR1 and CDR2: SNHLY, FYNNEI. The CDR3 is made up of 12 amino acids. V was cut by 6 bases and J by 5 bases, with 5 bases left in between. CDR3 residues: CASRNDNSPLHF. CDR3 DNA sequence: TGTGCCAGCAGGAACGATAATTCACCCCTCCACTTT.

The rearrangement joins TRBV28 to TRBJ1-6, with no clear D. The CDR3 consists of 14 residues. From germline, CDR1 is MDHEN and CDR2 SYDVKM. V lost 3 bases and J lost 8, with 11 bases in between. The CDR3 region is CASSLVSDYSPLHF. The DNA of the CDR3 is TGTGCCAGCAGTTTGGTCAGCGACTATTCACCCCTCCACTTT.

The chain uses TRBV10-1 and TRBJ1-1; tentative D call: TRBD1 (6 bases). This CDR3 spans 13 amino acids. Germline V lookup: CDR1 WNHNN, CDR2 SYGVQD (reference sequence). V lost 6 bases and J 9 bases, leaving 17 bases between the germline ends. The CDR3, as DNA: TGCGCCAGCAGGGAGATACCACAGGGTAAAGCTTTCTTT. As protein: CASREIPQGKAFF.

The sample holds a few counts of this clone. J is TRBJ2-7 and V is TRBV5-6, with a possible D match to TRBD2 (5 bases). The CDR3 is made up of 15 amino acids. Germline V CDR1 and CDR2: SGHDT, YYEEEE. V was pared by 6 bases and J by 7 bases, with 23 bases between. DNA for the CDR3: TGTGCCAGCATCGTACAAAGTTCAGCGGTCCAGGAGCAGTACTTC. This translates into CASIVQSSAVQEQYF.

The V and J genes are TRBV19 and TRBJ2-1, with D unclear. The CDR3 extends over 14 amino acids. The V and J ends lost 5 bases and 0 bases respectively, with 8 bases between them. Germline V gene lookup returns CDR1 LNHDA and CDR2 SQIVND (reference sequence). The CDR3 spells CASSWSSSYNEQFF. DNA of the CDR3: TGTGCCAGTAGTTGGTCTAGCTCCTACAATGAGCAGTTCTTC.

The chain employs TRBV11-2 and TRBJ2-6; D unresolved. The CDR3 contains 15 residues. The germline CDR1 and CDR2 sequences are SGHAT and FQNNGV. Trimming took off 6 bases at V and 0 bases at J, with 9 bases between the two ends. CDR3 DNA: TGTGCCAGCAGAGAACAGAGCTCTGGGGCCAACGTCCTGACTTTC. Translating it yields CASREQSSGANVLTF. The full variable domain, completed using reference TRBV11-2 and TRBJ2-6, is EAGVAQSPRYKIIEKRQSVAFWCNPISGHATLYWYQQILGQGPKLLIQFQNNGVVDDSQLPKDRFSAERLKGVDSTLKIQPAKLEDSAVYLCASREQSSGANVLTFGAGSRLTVL.

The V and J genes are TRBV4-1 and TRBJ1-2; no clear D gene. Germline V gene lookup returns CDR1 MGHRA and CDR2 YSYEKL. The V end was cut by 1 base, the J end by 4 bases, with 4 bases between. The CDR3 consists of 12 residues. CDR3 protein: CASSQGAYGYTF. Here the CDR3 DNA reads TGCGCCAGCAGCCAAGGGGCCTATGGCTACACCTTC.